This paragraph covers one TCR beta chain sequence. Its cognate antigen is unknown. Other DNA sequences of this sample code for an identical CDR3. Trimming cost V 1 base and J 5 bases, with 11 bases left between them. From germline, CDR1 is SGHDN and CDR2 FVKESK. The CDR3 consists of 14 residues. Assay execution proceeded at the deep level. Generated by immunoSEQ multiplex PCR, the TCRdb table keeps only in-frame clones and is missing some. The sample yields around 240,000 clones, over 60% seen once. This entry belongs to a study of shared clonotypes between healthy human individuals. The study, taken as a whole, reports: Non-shared clonotypes had lower generation probabilities than clonotypes shared by all four sorted-subset donors.

The donor population consisted of healthy HIV-negative adults with no recent acute infections or vaccinations. Sequencing used memory CD4+ T cells sorted from blood. Indicated subset: CD45RA-negative fraction. V gene TRBV14 combines with J gene TRBJ2-5; tentatively, D is TRBD1 (6 bases). The origin of this receptor is a man under 40 in good health. The CDR3 DNA is TGTGCCAGCAGCCAAGGGGCAGGGGCGGAGACCCAGTACTTC. Protein sequence: CASSQGAGAETQYF.